The rows below give T cell receptor beta chains drawn from one sample of a study of shared clonotypes between healthy human individuals. Profiled with immunoSEQ multiplex PCR; TCRdb holds only in-frame clones, not every one. The sample shows around 1.1 million clones, roughly 80% of them seen only once. The sequenced sample consisted of memory CD4+ T cells from PBMCs. The receptor set was obtained from a man aged 18 to 29 in good health. Some clones in this sample may be carry-over from other donors' samples. Each CDR3 is given with its conserved first and last residue. The D gene is left open where the match is weak. The size entry is marked missing in some rows and otherwise reads once, few, many or a size class.

size	J	V	D	DNA	CDR3
.	TRBJ1-1	TRBV5-1	TRBD1	TGCGCCAGCAGCTTGGAGACAGGGGGGGTGAACACTGAAGCTTTCTTT	CASSLETGGVNTEAFF
.	TRBJ1-1	TRBV7-8	.	TGTGCCAGCAGCCGAATAGAGGGCACTGAAGCTTTCTTT	CASSRIEGTEAFF
.	TRBJ2-3	TRBV5-1	.	TGCGCCAGCAGCTTGGTGACAGACACAGATACGCAGTATTTT	CASSLVTDTDTQYF
.	TRBJ2-2	TRBV19	.	TGTGCCAGTAGTGCCAACAGGGTCACCGGGGAGCTGTTTTTT	CASSANRVTGELFF
.	TRBJ2-6	TRBV9	.	TGTGCCAGCAGTAATCCGTCTGGGGCCAACGTCCTGACTTTC	CASSNPSGANVLTF
.	TRBJ2-5	TRBV5-5	.	TGTGCCAGCAGCCTTCCGGCCGGCGGACAAGAGACCCAGTACTTC	CASSLPAGGQETQYF
.	TRBJ2-2	TRBV7-3	TRBD1	TGTGCCAGCAGCTTAATGGGACAGGGGGCCGCCGGGGAGCTGTTTTTT	CASSLMGQGAAGELFF
.	TRBJ1-1	TRBV28	.	TGTGCCAGCAGTTTTGTCAGCGTGATGGTGGCTTTCTTT	CASSFVSVMVAFF
.	TRBJ2-2	TRBV7-2	.	TGTGCCAGCAGCTTAGCGGCGGGGAACACCGGGGAGCTGTTTTTT	CASSLAAGNTGELFF
.	TRBJ1-4	TRBV6-1	.	TGTGCCAGCAGTGTAGACGGTAATGAAAAACTGTTTTTT	CASSVDGNEKLFF
.	TRBJ2-7	TRBV9	TRBD2	TGTGCCAGCAGCGCCTCCGGGACTAGCGGGTTCTACGAGCAGTACTTC	CASSASGTSGFYEQYF
.	TRBJ2-1	TRBV25-1	.	TGTGCCAGCAGTGAAGTGGGCTCCAGGGGACTCTACAATGAGCAGTTCTTC	CASSEVGSRGLYNEQFF
.	TRBJ1-4	TRBV11-2	.	TGTGCCAGCAGCCCGACAATTCCGGCAACTAATGAAAAACTGTTTTTT	CASSPTIPATNEKLFF
.	TRBJ2-2	TRBV4-3	.	TGCGCCAGCGGTCTGAACACCGGGGAGCTGTTTTTT	CASGLNTGELFF
once	TRBJ1-5	TRBV19	.	TGTGCCAGTCAAGGGCAGTTAAATCAGCCCCAGCATTTT	CASQGQLNQPQHF
.	TRBJ1-5	TRBV7-9	TRBD1	TGTGCCAGCAGCCCCGGGACAGGTCAGCCCCAGCATTTT	CASSPGTGQPQHF
.	TRBJ2-7	TRBV4-2	TRBD2	TGTGCCAGCAGCCGGACTAGCGGGAGTGGGTCCTACGAGCAGTACTTC	CASSRTSGSGSYEQYF
.	TRBJ1-4	TRBV5-6	TRBD1	TGTGCCAGCAGCGCCACAGGGGGACGAGGTGAAAAACTGTTTTTT	CASSATGGRGEKLFF
many	TRBJ1-5	TRBV7-2	.	TGTGCCAGCAGCTTAGCCGACACTTATAGCAATCAGCCCCAGCATTTT	CASSLADTYSNQPQHF
.	TRBJ2-7	TRBV29-1	TRBD2	TGCAGCGTTGATCGGGAGGGGCAAGACGAGCAGTACTTC	CSVDREGQDEQYF
.	TRBJ2-7	TRBV6-5	.	TGTGCCAGCAGCCCGCGTTTTAGCTCCTACGAGCAGTACTTC	CASSPRFSSYEQYF
.	TRBJ2-5	TRBV12-5	.	TGTGCTAGTGGTTTGTCGGCCCTGGAGACCCAGTACTTC	CASGLSALETQYF
.	TRBJ2-2	TRBV2	.	TGTGCCAGCAGTGATCTTGGTACCGGGGAGCTGTTTTTT	CASSDLGTGELFF
.	TRBJ1-2	TRBV18	.	TGTGCCAGCTCACCACCGAAGGGGGTCGTTGGCTACACCTTC	CASSPPKGVVGYTF
.	TRBJ2-5	TRBV2	.	TGTGCCAGCAGTGACCCTGGCCTTAGGGAAGAGACCCAGTACTTC	CASSDPGLREETQYF
.	TRBJ2-3	TRBV7-9	TRBD1	TGTGCCAGCAGCTTGGGGGACAGGGGTTTATCAGATACGCAGTATTTT	CASSLGDRGLSDTQYF
.	TRBJ1-5	TRBV2	.	TGTGCCAGCAGTGAAGAGGCGGATAGCAATCAGCCCCAGCATTTT	CASSEEADSNQPQHF
few	TRBJ2-5	TRBV28	.	TGTGCCAGCAGCAGGAGAGCGCCGGGCCCCAAAGCGACCCAGTACTTC	CASSRRAPGPKATQYF
.	TRBJ2-4	TRBV6-5	TRBD2	TGTGCCAGCAGTTACTCCCTAGCGGGAGCCAAAAACATTCAGTACTTC	CASSYSLAGAKNIQYF
.	TRBJ2-7	TRBV6-5	.	TGTGCCACCGCAAGGGCAACCGGGATATACGAGCAGTACTTC	CATARATGIYEQYF
.	TRBJ1-3	TRBV5-1	.	TGCGCCAGCAGCTCCGGCAGCTCTGGAAACACCATATATTTT	CASSSGSSGNTIYF
.	TRBJ1-3	TRBV28	.	TGTGCCACCAAGGGGGGTTGGTCTGGAAACACCATATATTTT	CATKGGWSGNTIYF
few	TRBJ1-2	TRBV5-1	.	TGCGCCAGCAGCTTGGAACAGGCCAGATATGGCTACACCTTC	CASSLEQARYGYTF
.	TRBJ2-3	TRBV7-2	.	TGTGCCAGCAGCTTAGATGGAAGCACAGATACGCAGTATTTT	CASSLDGSTDTQYF
.	TRBJ1-1	TRBV29-1	.	TGCAGCGCCGCGCCGGACAGTCCGAACACTGAAGCTTTCTTT	CSAAPDSPNTEAFF
once	TRBJ2-1	TRBV15	.	TGTGCCACAGGGACCTTAGAGCAGTTCTTC	CATGTLEQFF
.	TRBJ2-5	TRBV5-4	TRBD2	TGTGCCAGCAGCTTGCGGGGGGGGGAGACCCAGTACTTC	CASSLRGGETQYF
.	TRBJ2-1	TRBV7-9	.	TGTGCCAGCAGCTCACCCCCGGCGAGCGGGTATGAGCAGTTCTTC	CASSSPPASGYEQFF
.	TRBJ2-4	TRBV4-2	.	TGTGCCAGCAGCCAAGATTCCGTAGCCAAAAACATTCAGTACTTC	CASSQDSVAKNIQYF
.	TRBJ1-5	TRBV19	.	TGTGCCAGTACCCGGGGGGCGGTTGGCAATCAGCCCCAGCATTTT	CASTRGAVGNQPQHF
.	TRBJ1-1	TRBV27	.	TGTGCCAGCAGTAGGGAGTTTACCATGAACACTGAAGCTTTCTTT	CASSREFTMNTEAFF
many	TRBJ2-1	TRBV29-1	TRBD2	TGCAGCGTGGGAACGGGACTAGCGGGACCAAATGAGCAGTTCTTC	CSVGTGLAGPNEQFF
.	TRBJ1-3	TRBV5-6	.	TGTGCCAGCAGCTTGAAAACCCTCCAGTGGGAAAACACCATATATTTT	CASSLKTLQWENTIYF
once	TRBJ2-3	TRBV5-4	TRBD2	TGTGCCAGCAGCTTGGGTTTAGCGGGAGTGGTTTCAGATACGCAGTATTTT	CASSLGLAGVVSDTQYF
.	TRBJ2-1	TRBV6-4	.	TGTGCCAGCAGTGGGGCACGTAGGGACTACAATGAGCAGTTCTTC	CASSGARRDYNEQFF
.	TRBJ1-4	TRBV9	.	TGTGCCAGCAGTGGAGGGTTGGCTAATGAAAAACTGTTTTTT	CASSGGLANEKLFF
.	TRBJ2-3	TRBV5-4	.	TGTGCCAGCAGCCCATCTCGACAGTCTAAAACAGATACGCAGTATTTT	CASSPSRQSKTDTQYF
.	TRBJ2-1	TRBV5-1	.	TGCGCCAGCAGCATTTTCCGGAATGAGCAGTTCTTC	CASSIFRNEQFF